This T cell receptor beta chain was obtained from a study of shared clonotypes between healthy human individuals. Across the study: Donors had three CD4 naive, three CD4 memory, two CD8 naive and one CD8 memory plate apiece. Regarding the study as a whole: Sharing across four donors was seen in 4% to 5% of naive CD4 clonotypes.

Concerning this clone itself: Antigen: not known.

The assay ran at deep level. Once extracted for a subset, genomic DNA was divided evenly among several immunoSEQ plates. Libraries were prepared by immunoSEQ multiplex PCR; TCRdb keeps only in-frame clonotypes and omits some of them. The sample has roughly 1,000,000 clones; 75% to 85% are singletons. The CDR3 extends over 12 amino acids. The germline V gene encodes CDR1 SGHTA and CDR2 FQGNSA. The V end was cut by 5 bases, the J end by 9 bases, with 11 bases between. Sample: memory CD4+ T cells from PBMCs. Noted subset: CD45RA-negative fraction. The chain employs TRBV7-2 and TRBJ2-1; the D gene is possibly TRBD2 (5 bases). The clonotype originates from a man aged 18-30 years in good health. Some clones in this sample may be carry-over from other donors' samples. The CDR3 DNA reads TGTGCCAGCAGCCTAACCGCGGGTGAGCAGTTCTTC. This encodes CASSLTAGEQFF.